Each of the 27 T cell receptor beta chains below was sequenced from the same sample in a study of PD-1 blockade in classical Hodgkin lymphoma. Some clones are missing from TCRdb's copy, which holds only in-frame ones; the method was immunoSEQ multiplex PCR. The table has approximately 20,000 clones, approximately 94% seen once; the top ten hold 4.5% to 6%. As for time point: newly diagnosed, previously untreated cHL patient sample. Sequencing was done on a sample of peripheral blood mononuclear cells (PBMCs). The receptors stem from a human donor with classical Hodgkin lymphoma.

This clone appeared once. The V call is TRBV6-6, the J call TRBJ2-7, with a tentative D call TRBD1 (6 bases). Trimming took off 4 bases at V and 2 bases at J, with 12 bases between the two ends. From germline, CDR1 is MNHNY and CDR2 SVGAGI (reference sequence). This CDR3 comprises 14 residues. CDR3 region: CASSFPDSTYEQYF. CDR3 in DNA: TGTGCCAGCAGTTTCCCGGACAGCACCTACGAGCAGTACTTC.

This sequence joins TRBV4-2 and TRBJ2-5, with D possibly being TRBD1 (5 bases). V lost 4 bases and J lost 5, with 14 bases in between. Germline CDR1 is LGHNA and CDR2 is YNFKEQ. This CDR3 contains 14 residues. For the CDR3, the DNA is TGTGCCAGCAGCCCGGACACCCATAGGGAGACCCAGTACTTC. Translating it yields CASSPDTHRETQYF.

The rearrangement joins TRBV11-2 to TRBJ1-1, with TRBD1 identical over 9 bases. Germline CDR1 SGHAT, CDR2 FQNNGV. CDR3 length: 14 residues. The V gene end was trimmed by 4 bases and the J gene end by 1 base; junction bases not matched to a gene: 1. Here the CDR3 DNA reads TGTGCCAGCAGCTCGGGACAGGGGAACACTGAAGCTTTCTTT. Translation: CASSSGQGNTEAFF.

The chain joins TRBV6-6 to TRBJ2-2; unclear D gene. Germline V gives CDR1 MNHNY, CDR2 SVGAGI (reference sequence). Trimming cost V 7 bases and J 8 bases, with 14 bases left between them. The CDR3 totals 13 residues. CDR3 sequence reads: CASIPVTGGELFF. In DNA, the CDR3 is TGTGCCAGCATCCCGGTCACCGGAGGGGAGCTGTTTTTT.

CDR3 DNA: TGTGCCAGCCGGGGGTCTTATAATTCACCCCTCCACTTT. Its translation is CASRGSYNSPLHF. This chain connects TRBV2 to TRBJ1-6, with D possibly being TRBD1 (5 bases). Trimming left V 8 bases short and J 4 bases short, with 9 bases between. Germline CDR1 SNHLY, CDR2 FYNNEI. The CDR3 is 13 amino acids.

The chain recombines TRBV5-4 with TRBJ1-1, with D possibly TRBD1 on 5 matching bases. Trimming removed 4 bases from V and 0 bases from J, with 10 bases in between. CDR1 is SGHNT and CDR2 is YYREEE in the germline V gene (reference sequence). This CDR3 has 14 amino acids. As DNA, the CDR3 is TGTGCCAGCAGCCCCGGGGGTTTGAACACTGAAGCTTTCTTT. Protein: CASSPGGLNTEAFF.

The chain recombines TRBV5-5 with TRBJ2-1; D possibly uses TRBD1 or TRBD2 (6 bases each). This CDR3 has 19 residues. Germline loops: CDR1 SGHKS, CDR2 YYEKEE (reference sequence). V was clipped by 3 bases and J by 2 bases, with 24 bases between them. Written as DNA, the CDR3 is TGTGCCAGCAGCTCTACACCCCCCGGCTGGAGGGGGGCCTACAATGAGCAGTTCTTC. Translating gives CASSSTPPGWRGAYNEQFF.

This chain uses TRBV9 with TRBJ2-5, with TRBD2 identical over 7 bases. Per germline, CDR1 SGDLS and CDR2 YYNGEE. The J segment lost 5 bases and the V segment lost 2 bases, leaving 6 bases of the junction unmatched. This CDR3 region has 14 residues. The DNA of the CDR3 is TGTGCCAGCAGCGTGGGGGAGGGCATGGAGACCCAGTACTTC. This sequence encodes CASSVGEGMETQYF.

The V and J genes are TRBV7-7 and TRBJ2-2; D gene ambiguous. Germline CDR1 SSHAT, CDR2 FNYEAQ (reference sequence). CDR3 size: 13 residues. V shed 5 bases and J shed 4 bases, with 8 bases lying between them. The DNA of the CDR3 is TGTGCCAGCAGCCCTGCCCCCACCGGGGAGCTGTTTTTT. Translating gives CASSPAPTGELFF. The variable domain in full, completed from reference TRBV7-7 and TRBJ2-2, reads GAGVSQSPRYKVTKRGQDVTLRCDPISSHATLYWYQQALGQGPEFLTYFNYEAQPDKSGLPSDRFSAERPEGSISTLTIQRTEQRDSAMYRCASSPAPTGELFFGEGSRLTVL.

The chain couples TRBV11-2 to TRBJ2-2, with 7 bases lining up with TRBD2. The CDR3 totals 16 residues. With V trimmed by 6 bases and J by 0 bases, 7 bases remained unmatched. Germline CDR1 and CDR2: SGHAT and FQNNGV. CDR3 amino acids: CASRLGGGPNTGELFF. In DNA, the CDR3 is TGTGCCAGCAGACTAGGCGGGGGTCCGAACACCGGGGAGCTGTTTTTT.

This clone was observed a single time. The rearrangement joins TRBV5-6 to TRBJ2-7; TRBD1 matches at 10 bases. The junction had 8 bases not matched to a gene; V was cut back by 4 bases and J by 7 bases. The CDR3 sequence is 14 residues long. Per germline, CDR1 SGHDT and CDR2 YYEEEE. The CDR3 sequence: CASSLTGGEGEQYF. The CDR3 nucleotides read TGTGCCAGCAGCCTGACAGGGGGCGAAGGAGAGCAGTACTTC.

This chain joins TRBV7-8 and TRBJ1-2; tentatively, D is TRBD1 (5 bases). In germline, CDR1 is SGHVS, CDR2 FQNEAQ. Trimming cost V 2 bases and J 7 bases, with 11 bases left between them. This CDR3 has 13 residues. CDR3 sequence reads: CASSLIAGRGYTF. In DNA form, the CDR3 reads TGTGCCAGCAGCTTAATTGCGGGACGTGGCTACACCTTC.

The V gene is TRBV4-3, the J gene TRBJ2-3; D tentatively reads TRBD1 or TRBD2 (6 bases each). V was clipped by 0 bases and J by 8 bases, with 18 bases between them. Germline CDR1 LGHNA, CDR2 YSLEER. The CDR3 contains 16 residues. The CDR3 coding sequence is TGCGCCAGCAGCCAAGATTCGGGCTGGGGGGCCCGTACGCAGTATTTT. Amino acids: CASSQDSGWGARTQYF.

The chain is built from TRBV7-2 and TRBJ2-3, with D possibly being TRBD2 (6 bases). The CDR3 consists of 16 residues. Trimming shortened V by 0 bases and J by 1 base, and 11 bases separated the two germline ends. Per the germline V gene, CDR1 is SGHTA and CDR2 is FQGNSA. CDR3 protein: CASSLAPIAGTDTQYF. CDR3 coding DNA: TGTGCCAGCAGCTTAGCGCCGATAGCGGGCACAGATACGCAGTATTTT.

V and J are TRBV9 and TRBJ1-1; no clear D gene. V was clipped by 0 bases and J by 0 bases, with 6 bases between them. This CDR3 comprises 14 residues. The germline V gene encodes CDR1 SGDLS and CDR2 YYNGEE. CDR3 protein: CASSVDSLNTEAFF. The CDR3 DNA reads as TGTGCCAGCAGCGTAGACTCCTTGAACACTGAAGCTTTCTTT.

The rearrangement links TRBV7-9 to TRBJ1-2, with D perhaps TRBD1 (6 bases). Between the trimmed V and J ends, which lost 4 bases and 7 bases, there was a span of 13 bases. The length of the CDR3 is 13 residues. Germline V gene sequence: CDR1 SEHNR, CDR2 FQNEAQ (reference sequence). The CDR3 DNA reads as TGTGCCAGCAGCTCCCGACAGGACTCTGGCTACACCTTC. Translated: CASSSRQDSGYTF. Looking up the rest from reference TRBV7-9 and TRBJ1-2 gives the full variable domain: DTGVSQNPRHKITKRGQNVTFRCDPISEHNRLYWYRQTLGQGPEFLTYFQNEAQLEKSRLLSDRFSAERPKGSFSTLEIQRTEQGDSAMYLCASSSRQDSGYTFGSGTRLTVV.

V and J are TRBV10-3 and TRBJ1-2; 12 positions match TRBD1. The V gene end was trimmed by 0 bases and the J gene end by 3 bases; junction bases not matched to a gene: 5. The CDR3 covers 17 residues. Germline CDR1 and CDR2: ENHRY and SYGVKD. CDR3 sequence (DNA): TGTGCCATCAGTGAGTCCCCGGGACAGGGGGCGGACTATGGCTACACCTTC. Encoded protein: CAISESPGQGADYGYTF.

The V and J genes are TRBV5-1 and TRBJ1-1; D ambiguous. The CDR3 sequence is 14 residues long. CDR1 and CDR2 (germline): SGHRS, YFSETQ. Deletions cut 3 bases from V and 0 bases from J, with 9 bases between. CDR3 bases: TGCGCCAGCAGCTCGGCAGCTTTGAACACTGAAGCTTTCTTT. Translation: CASSSAALNTEAFF.

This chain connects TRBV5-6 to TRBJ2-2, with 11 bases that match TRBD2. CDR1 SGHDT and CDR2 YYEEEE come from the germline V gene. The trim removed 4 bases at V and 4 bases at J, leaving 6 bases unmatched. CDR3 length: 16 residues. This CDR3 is CASSLSGGARTGELFF. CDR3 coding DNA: TGTGCCAGCAGCCTTAGCGGGGGGGCCCGCACCGGGGAGCTGTTTTTT.

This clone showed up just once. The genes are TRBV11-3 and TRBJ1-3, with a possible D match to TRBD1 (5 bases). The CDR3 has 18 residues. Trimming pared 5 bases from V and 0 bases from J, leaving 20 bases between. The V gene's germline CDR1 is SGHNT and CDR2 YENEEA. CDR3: CASSPSEATVNSGNTIYF. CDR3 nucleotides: TGTGCCAGCAGCCCATCGGAGGCGACAGTAAACTCTGGAAACACCATATATTTT.

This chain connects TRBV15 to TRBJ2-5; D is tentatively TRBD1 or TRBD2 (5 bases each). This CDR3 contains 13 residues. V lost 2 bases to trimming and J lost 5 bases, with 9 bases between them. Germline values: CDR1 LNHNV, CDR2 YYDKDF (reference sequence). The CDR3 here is CATSRSGTETQYF. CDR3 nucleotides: TGTGCCACCAGCAGATCTGGGACGGAGACCCAGTACTTC.

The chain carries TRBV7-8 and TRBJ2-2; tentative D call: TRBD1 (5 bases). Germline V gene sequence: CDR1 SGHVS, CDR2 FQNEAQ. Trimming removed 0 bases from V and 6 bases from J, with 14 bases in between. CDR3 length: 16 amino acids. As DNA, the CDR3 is TGTGCCAGCAGCTTAGCGCTTCCACAAGGGGCCGGGGAGCTGTTTTTT. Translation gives CASSLALPQGAGELFF.

CDR3 nucleotides: TGTGCCAGCAGTTTTCGGCCTCGGGCTAGCAATGAGCAGTTCTTC. It yields the protein CASSFRPRASNEQFF. The genes are TRBV7-2 and TRBJ2-1; D gene uncertain. The germline V gene encodes CDR1 SGHTA and CDR2 FQGNSA. The CDR3 loop spans 15 amino acids. Deletions cut 6 bases from V and 6 bases from J, with 18 bases between.

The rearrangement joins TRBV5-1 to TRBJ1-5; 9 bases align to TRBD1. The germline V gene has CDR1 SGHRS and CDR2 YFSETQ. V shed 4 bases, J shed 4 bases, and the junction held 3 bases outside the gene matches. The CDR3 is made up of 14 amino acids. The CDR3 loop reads CASSRQGGNQPQHF. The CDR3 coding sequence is TGCGCCAGCAGCAGACAGGGGGGTAATCAGCCCCAGCATTTT.

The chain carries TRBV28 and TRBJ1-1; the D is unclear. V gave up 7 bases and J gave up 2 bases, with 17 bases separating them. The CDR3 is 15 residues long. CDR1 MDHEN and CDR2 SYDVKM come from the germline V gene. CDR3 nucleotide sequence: TGTGCCAGCACCTTATCTTCCGGGGTTAACACTGAAGCTTTCTTT. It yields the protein CASTLSSGVNTEAFF.

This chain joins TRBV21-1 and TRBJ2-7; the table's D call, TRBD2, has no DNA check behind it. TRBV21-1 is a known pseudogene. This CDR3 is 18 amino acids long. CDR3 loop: CASSNKAGGRKCPYEQYF. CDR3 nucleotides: TGTGCCAGCAGCAATAAGGCGGGGGGCCGAAAATGCCCTTACGAGCAGTACTTC.

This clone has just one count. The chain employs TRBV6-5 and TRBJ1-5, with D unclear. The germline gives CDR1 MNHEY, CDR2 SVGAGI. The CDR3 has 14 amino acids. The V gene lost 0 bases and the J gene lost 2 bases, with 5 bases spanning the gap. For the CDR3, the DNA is TGTGCCAGCAGTTACTCTTGGGGCAATCAGCCCCAGCATTTT. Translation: CASSYSWGNQPQHF.